This T cell receptor beta chain was identified during a study of molecular identifiers for immune sequencing clone quantification. TCRdb reanalysed the PCR reads using MiXCR and keeps one entry per CDR3 protein. Of 40,000 to 65,000 distinct CDR3 sequences listed, just over 35% are singletons. Germline V gene lookup returns CDR1 SQVTM and CDR2 ANQGSEA. V was cut by 6 bases and J by 3 bases, with 5 bases left in between. This CDR3 contains 10 residues. This clonotype occurred many times. The V call is TRBV29-1, the J call TRBJ1-1, with no clear D. Material: naive CD8+ T cells from blood, with Jurkat cell RNA spiked in. The subset denotes: FACS-sorted CD8+CD4-CCR7+CD45RA+ naive T cells. The receptor's source is a human donor in good health. Some libraries in this study had Jurkat cell RNA spiked in. The CDR3 spells CSVADTEAFF. CDR3 nucleotides: TGCAGCGTGGCGGACACTGAAGCTTTCTTT.